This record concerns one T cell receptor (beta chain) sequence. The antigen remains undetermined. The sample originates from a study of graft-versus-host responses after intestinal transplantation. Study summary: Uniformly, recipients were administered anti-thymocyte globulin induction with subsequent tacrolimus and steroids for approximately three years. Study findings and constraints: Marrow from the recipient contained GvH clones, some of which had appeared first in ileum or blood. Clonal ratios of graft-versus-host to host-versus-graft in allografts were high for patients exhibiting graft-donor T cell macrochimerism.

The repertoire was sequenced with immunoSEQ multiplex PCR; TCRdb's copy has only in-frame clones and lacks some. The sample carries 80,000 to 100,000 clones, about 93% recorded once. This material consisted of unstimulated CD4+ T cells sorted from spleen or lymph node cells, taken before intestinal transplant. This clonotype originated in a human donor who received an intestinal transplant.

CDR3 nucleotides: TGCGCCAGCAGCCAAGACCCCACGGTCGGGAGTACAGATACGCAGTATTTT. Its protein product is CASSQDPTVGSTDTQYF. The chain combines TRBV4-1 with TRBJ2-3, with D possibly matching TRBD2 (6 bases). Germline CDR1 and CDR2: MGHRA and YSYEKL. The CDR3 totals 17 residues. V lost 0 bases and J 3 bases, leaving 16 bases between the germline ends.